This entry lists 28 T cell receptor beta chains sequenced from one sample in a study of OX40 agonist ivuxolimab in advanced cancers. Sequencing was performed with immunoSEQ multiplex PCR; in TCRdb, only in-frame clones are kept and a portion is missing. The sample holds roughly 41,000 clones, around nine tenths seen once. The material was CD4+ or CD8+ T cells sorted from blood, obtained in a trial of the OX40 agonist ivuxolimab. The receptor set was obtained from an adult with an advanced solid tumor such as melanoma, head and neck, liver or kidney cancer.

The chain has TRBV5-6 and TRBJ2-6, with TRBD1 matching 8 bases. Germline V gene data show CDR1 as SGHDT and CDR2 as YYEEEE. V dropped 0 bases and J dropped 2; count of bases not matched to a gene: 4. The CDR3 contains 17 residues. For the CDR3, the DNA is TGTGCCAGCAGCTTGGAAGGCAGGGGGCCTGGGGCCAACGTCCTGACTTTC. Its protein product is CASSLEGRGPGANVLTF.

This chain joins TRBV5-4 and TRBJ2-7, with D perhaps given as TRBD1 or TRBD2 (5 bases each). The length of the CDR3 is 13 residues. V lost 4 bases to trimming and J lost 4 bases, with 12 bases between them. Per the germline V gene, CDR1 is SGHNT and CDR2 is YYREEE (reference sequence). This CDR3 is CASSGGGGYEQYF. The CDR3 coding sequence is TGTGCCAGCAGCGGGGGTGGGGGTTACGAGCAGTACTTC.

The rearrangement uses TRBV9 and TRBJ2-2; D is undetermined. With 0 bases removed from V and 1 base from J, the gap between germline ends came to 13 bases. The CDR3 is 17 residues long. Germline V CDR1 and CDR2: SGDLS, YYNGEE. CDR3 in DNA: TGTGCCAGCAGCGTAGGGCCAGGCCTTCAGAACACCGGGGAGCTGTTTTTT. The encoded protein is CASSVGPGLQNTGELFF. Variable domain in full (rest from reference TRBV9 and TRBJ2-2): DSGVTQTPKHLITATGQRVTLRCSPRSGDLSVYWYQQSLDQGLQFLIQYYNGEERAKGNILERFSAQQFPDLHSELNLSSLELGDSALYFCASSVGPGLQNTGELFFGEGSRLTVL.

The chain recombines TRBV19 with TRBJ1-1, with 8 bases fitting TRBD1. Germline CDR1 reads LNHDA; CDR2 reads SQIVND (reference sequence). The CDR3 covers 15 residues. Trimming took 4 bases from V and 4 from J; bases not matched to a gene: 8. The CDR3 spells CASSTSDRGLTEAFF. For the CDR3, the DNA is TGTGCCAGTAGTACCTCTGACAGGGGCCTCACTGAAGCTTTCTTT. The full variable domain, its missing parts supplied by reference TRBV19 and TRBJ1-1, is DGGITQSPKYLFRKEGQNVTLSCEQNLNHDAMYWYRQDPGQGLRLIYYSQIVNDFQKGDIAEGYSVSREKKESFPLTVTSAQKNPTAFYLCASSTSDRGLTEAFFGQGTRLTVV.

This rearrangement joins TRBV11-2 to TRBJ2-7; D is undetermined. This CDR3 contains 13 residues. With 5 bases removed from V and 3 bases from J, the gap between germline ends came to 11 bases. CDR1 is SGHAT and CDR2 is FQNNGV in the germline V gene. CDR3 DNA sequence: TGTGCCAGCAGCCCCCACGGCAACTACGAGCAGTACTTC. It translates to CASSPHGNYEQYF.

Here the CDR3 reads CASSLDRGNTEAFF. In DNA, the CDR3 is TGTGCCAGCAGCTTGGACAGGGGGAACACTGAAGCTTTCTTT. The rearrangement uses TRBV5-4 and TRBJ1-1; 7 bases fit TRBD1. This CDR3 region has 14 residues. The ends lost 0 bases at V and 1 base at J; junction bases unmatched: 0. Germline values: CDR1 SGHNT, CDR2 YYREEE (reference sequence).

The V and J genes are TRBV2 and TRBJ1-1, with D possibly being TRBD1 (5 bases). The V gene's germline CDR1 is SNHLY and CDR2 FYNNEI. Trimming pared 8 bases from V and 3 bases from J, leaving 10 bases between. The CDR3 length is 12 residues. The CDR3 DNA reads TGTGCCAGCCGGGGGTTGGACACTGAAGCTTTCTTT. It specifies CASRGLDTEAFF. Combining the CDR3 with reference TRBV2 and TRBJ1-1 gives the whole variable domain EPEVTQTPSHQVTQMGQEVILRCVPISNHLYFYWYRQILGQKVEFLVSFYNNEISEKSEIFDDQFSVERPDGSNFTLKIRSTKLEDSAMYFCASRGLDTEAFFGQGTRLTVV.

The table lists this clone with a few counts. The CDR3: CASISWGGNTEAFF. In DNA, the CDR3 is TGTGCCAGCATCTCCTGGGGGGGGAACACTGAAGCTTTCTTT. The V and J genes are TRBV6-5 and TRBJ1-1; D is perhaps TRBD1 (5 bases). V was pared by 7 bases and J by 1 base, with 13 bases between. CDR1 and CDR2 (germline): MNHEY, SVGAGI. This CDR3 is 14 amino acids long.

The chain couples TRBV27 to TRBJ2-7; TRBD1 might be the D (6 bases). The J call is in doubt because the DNA end fits TRBJ2-1 better. The CDR3 totals 12 residues. From germline, CDR1 is MNHEY and CDR2 SMNVEV (reference sequence). The CDR3 here is CASGQILSLQFF. The CDR3 bases are TGTGCCAGTGGACAGATCCTATCGCTGCAGTTCTTC.

This clone was counted once. The chain combines TRBV6-6 with TRBJ1-1; 8 nucleotides agree with TRBD1. Trimming removed 5 bases from V and 7 bases from J; junction bases left unmatched: 6. The germline V gene encodes CDR1 MNHNY and CDR2 SVGAGI (reference sequence). The CDR3 sequence is 13 residues long. The CDR3 DNA is TGTGCCAGCAGTCTTGACAGGGGAGGTGAAGCTTTCTTT. Protein sequence: CASSLDRGGEAFF.

V is TRBV27 and J is TRBJ1-2; D may be TRBD1 (6 bases). The germline V and J ends were trimmed by 4 bases and 5 bases, with 11 bases remaining between them. This CDR3 is built from 13 residues. CDR1 is MNHEY, CDR2 SMNVEV, per germline (reference sequence). The CDR3 region has the DNA TGTGCCAGCAGTTGGGGGGGCGGGTATGGCTACACCTTC. As protein: CASSWGGGYGYTF.

V gene TRBV15 combines with J gene TRBJ1-3; 7 bases fit TRBD1. CDR1 is LNHNV and CDR2 is YYDKDF in the germline V gene (reference sequence). CDR3 length: 16 amino acids. J gave up 0 bases and V 3 bases, and 5 bases lay outside the gene matches. CDR3 sequence (DNA): TGTGCCACCAGCAGTCTCCGGGACAGCTCTGGAAACACCATATATTTT. It is translated as CATSSLRDSSGNTIYF.

V is TRBV6-1 and J is TRBJ2-1, with unresolved D. The CDR3 runs 15 residues. CDR1 is MNHNS and CDR2 is SASEGT in the germline V gene. Trimming cost V 0 bases and J 4 bases, with 10 bases left between them. Here the CDR3 DNA reads TGTGCCAGCAGTGAAGCTAGGTTTCCGTACAATGAGCAGTTCTTC. It specifies CASSEARFPYNEQFF.

The chain employs TRBV6-5 and TRBJ1-1; D remains ambiguous. V was shortened by 2 bases and J by 4 bases, with 17 bases between the two germline ends. This CDR3 region has 16 residues. CDR1 and CDR2 from the germline V gene are MNHEY and SVGAGI. In DNA, the CDR3 is TGTGCCAGCAGTTACGGTGCAGGCCATGCCGTCACTGAAGCTTTCTTT. It specifies CASSYGAGHAVTEAFF.

This chain links TRBV4-2 with TRBJ2-7; D might be TRBD1 or TRBD2, each matching 6 bases. V shed 6 bases and J shed 2 bases, with 11 bases lying between them. Per germline, CDR1 LGHNA and CDR2 YNFKEQ. The CDR3 runs 13 residues. The CDR3: CASSGGTTYEQYF. The DNA of the CDR3 is TGTGCCAGCAGTGGGGGGACAACCTACGAGCAGTACTTC.

This sequence joins TRBV10-2 and TRBJ2-1; D is possibly TRBD2 (6 bases). The V end lost 3 bases, the J end lost 3 bases, and 12 bases lay between the germline ends. The CDR3 has 15 residues. CDR1 and CDR2 (germline): WSHSY, SAAADI. CDR3 protein: CASSERRGIYNEQFF. The CDR3 DNA sequence: TGCGCCAGCAGTGAACGGCGGGGCATCTACAATGAGCAGTTCTTC.

This chain connects TRBV7-3 to TRBJ2-1, with a possible D match to TRBD2 (5 bases). The germline gives CDR1 SGHTA, CDR2 FQGTGA. With 5 bases removed from V and 0 bases from J, the gap between germline ends came to 14 bases. This CDR3 comprises 16 residues. CDR3 sequence: CASSQPTGSSYNEQFF. The CDR3 nucleotides read TGTGCCAGCAGCCAGCCGACTGGGAGCTCCTACAATGAGCAGTTCTTC. Drawing the rest from reference TRBV7-3 and TRBJ2-1, the complete variable domain is GAGVSQTPSNKVTEKGKYVELRCDPISGHTALYWYRQSLGQGPEFLIYFQGTGAADDSGLPNDRFFAVRPEGSVSTLKIQRTERGDSAVYLCASSQPTGSSYNEQFFGPGTRLTVL.

The chain is built from TRBV19 and TRBJ1-1; D not resolved. Deletions cut 8 bases from V and 1 base from J, with 14 bases between. The CDR3 extends over 14 amino acids. Per germline, CDR1 LNHDA and CDR2 SQIVND (reference sequence). The CDR3 region has the DNA TGTGCCAGTCTAATCGCGGCGGGGAACACTGAAGCTTTCTTT. It is translated as CASLIAAGNTEAFF.

The chain carries TRBV11-1 and TRBJ1-2; D is ambiguous. The V end was cut by 2 bases, the J end by 3 bases, with 10 bases between. The CDR3 is made up of 14 amino acids. The germline gives CDR1 SGHAT, CDR2 FQDESV (reference sequence). The CDR3 here is CASSLSPADYGYTF. The CDR3 DNA reads TGTGCCAGCAGCTTAAGCCCCGCGGACTATGGCTACACCTTC.

J is TRBJ2-5 and V is TRBV28; 11 bases are shared with TRBD2. V trimming: 3 bases; J trimming: 3 bases; junction bases outside the gene matches: 3. The germline CDR1 and CDR2 sequences are MDHEN and SYDVKM. The CDR3 is 15 amino acids. The CDR3, as DNA: TGTGCCAGCAGTTTGCTTAGCGGGGGGGAAGAGACCCAGTACTTC. Its protein is CASSLLSGGEETQYF.

This sequence joins TRBV7-6 and TRBJ2-1, with TRBD1 matching over 8 bases. CDR3 size: 15 residues. Germline CDR1 is SGHVS and CDR2 is FNYEAQ. The J segment lost 5 bases and the V segment lost 3 bases, leaving 6 bases of the junction unmatched. DNA of the CDR3: TGTGCCAGCAGCTTCCGGACAGGGATCGACAATGAGCAGTTCTTC. Translated: CASSFRTGIDNEQFF.

This clone is deemed medium-sized. The rearrangement links TRBV2 to TRBJ1-3, with D uncertain. Germline V gives CDR1 SNHLY, CDR2 FYNNEI. This CDR3 is 13 amino acids long. V gave up 5 bases and J gave up 1 base, with 6 bases separating them. The CDR3 bases are TGTGCCAGCAGTTTGAGGTCTGGAAACACCATATATTTT. This gives the protein CASSLRSGNTIYF.

V is TRBV9 and J is TRBJ2-7, with D possibly being TRBD2 (5 bases). Trimming took off 5 bases at V and 5 bases at J, with 8 bases between the two ends. The germline V gene encodes CDR1 SGDLS and CDR2 YYNGEE. The CDR3 length is 11 residues. CDR3 DNA: TGTGCCAGCAGTCGGGATCACGAGCAGTACTTC. As protein: CASSRDHEQYF.

The chain employs TRBV15 and TRBJ1-3, with D perhaps matching TRBD1 (6 bases). Trimming took 1 base from V and 3 from J, leaving 10 bases between them. The CDR3 is made up of 15 amino acids. Germline V gene sequence: CDR1 LNHNV, CDR2 YYDKDF (reference sequence). This CDR3 is CATSRAQGDGNTIYF. The CDR3 region has the DNA TGTGCCACCAGCAGAGCACAGGGAGATGGAAACACCATATATTTT.

The V gene is TRBV9, the J gene TRBJ1-2, with D perhaps TRBD1 (6 bases). Germline CDR1 reads SGDLS; CDR2 reads YYNGEE. The V and J ends lost 0 bases and 5 bases respectively, with 17 bases between them. This CDR3 has 16 residues. The CDR3 sequence: CASSVVSGGLRYGYTF. In DNA, the CDR3 is TGTGCCAGCAGCGTAGTGTCCGGGGGGCTGAGGTATGGCTACACCTTC.

This clone was observed a handful of times. The J gene is TRBJ2-7, the V gene TRBV9, with TRBD2 as a possible D gene (6 bases). With 0 bases removed from V and 7 bases from J, the gap between germline ends came to 14 bases. Germline V gives CDR1 SGDLS, CDR2 YYNGEE. The CDR3 is 14 amino acids. This chain's CDR3 is CASSVAGVSEEQYF. The CDR3 DNA reads TGTGCCAGCAGCGTAGCGGGAGTTAGTGAGGAGCAGTACTTC.

This chain connects TRBV6-5 to TRBJ2-7, with D maybe TRBD2 (5 bases). Germline V CDR1 and CDR2: MNHEY, SVGAGI. The length of the CDR3 is 12 residues. Between the trimmed V and J ends, which lost 7 bases and 1 base, there was a span of 8 bases. CDR3 in DNA: TGTGCCAGCACGGCGGGTTCCTACGAGCAGTACTTC. Amino acids: CASTAGSYEQYF.

This chain connects TRBV28 to TRBJ2-1; maybe TRBD2 (5 bases). The V gene lost 6 bases and the J gene lost 9 bases, with 18 bases spanning the gap. Germline CDR1 MDHEN, CDR2 SYDVKM. This CDR3 is 14 amino acids long. This chain's CDR3 is CASSPRGGLVEQFF. The CDR3 DNA sequence: TGTGCCAGCAGCCCCCGAGGAGGTCTGGTTGAGCAGTTCTTC. The full variable domain, in which reference TRBV28 and TRBJ2-1 provide the parts outside the CDR3, is DVKVTQSSRYLVKRTGEKVFLECVQDMDHENMFWYRQDPGLGLRLIYFSYDVKMKEKGDIPEGYSVSREKKERFSLILESASTNQTSMYLCASSPRGGLVEQFFGPGTRLTVL.